A selection of T cell receptor beta chains follows, all from one sample in a study of beta chain features in type 1 diabetes. Assay used: immunoSEQ multiplex PCR; TCRdb lists only in-frame clones, some missing. The data show about 260,000 clones, around 21% seen once. The sample was naive CD4+ T cells from blood. The receptors were sampled from a woman aged 40 to 49 with type 1 diabetes. CDR3s include the opening cysteine and the closing phenylalanine or tryptophan. Fields, in order: clone size, J gene, D gene, V gene, CDR3 protein, CDR3 DNA. D genes are given only for firm matches. Where a row states a size, it is once, few, many or the class of an expanded clone; other rows omit it.

-	TRBJ2-7	-	TRBV4-1	CASSRREGEQYF	TGCGCCAGCAGCCGCAGGGAAGGCGAGCAGTACTTC
few	TRBJ2-1	-	TRBV7-2	CASSTEGAGGTNEQFF	TGTGCCAGCAGCACCGAGGGGGCGGGGGGTACGAATGAGCAGTTCTTC
few	TRBJ1-1	-	TRBV9	CASSVTPGLNTEAFF	TGTGCCAGCAGCGTAACCCCAGGGCTGAACACTGAAGCTTTCTTT
few	TRBJ1-4	-	TRBV25-1	CASSDRFTTNEKLFF	TGTGCCAGCAGTGACAGGTTCACAACTAATGAAAAACTGTTTTTT
-	TRBJ1-1	TRBD1	TRBV5-1	CASQGGWNTEAFF	TGCGCCAGCCAAGGGGGCTGGAACACTGAAGCTTTCTTT
-	TRBJ1-1	-	TRBV2	CASSGQLNTEAFF	TGTGCCAGCAGTGGACAGCTGAACACTGAAGCTTTCTTT
few	TRBJ1-1	-	TRBV28	CASRKQANTEAFF	TGTGCCAGCAGGAAACAGGCGAACACTGAAGCTTTCTTT
-	TRBJ2-1	-	TRBV13	CASGRGNEQFF	TGTGCCAGTGGCCGGGGCAATGAGCAGTTCTTC
-	TRBJ2-7	TRBD1	TRBV10-3	CAISGTGYEQYF	TGTGCCATCAGCGGGACAGGCTACGAGCAGTACTTC
few	TRBJ1-1	TRBD1	TRBV9	CASSARGTGGLEFEAFF	TGTGCCAGCAGCGCCCGGGGGACAGGAGGACTAGAGTTTGAAGCTTTCTTT
-	TRBJ1-2	TRBD1	TRBV30	CAWSGGSYGYTF	TGTGCCTGGTCAGGGGGAAGCTATGGCTACACCTTC
few	TRBJ2-3	TRBD1	TRBV11-1	CASSQTGVTDTQYF	TGTGCCAGCAGCCAAACAGGGGTCACAGATACGCAGTATTTT
few	TRBJ2-7	TRBD1	TRBV5-1	CASSLARDRALTEQYF	TGCGCCAGCAGCTTAGCTAGGGACAGGGCTTTAACGGAGCAGTACTTC
few	TRBJ2-7	TRBD1	TRBV7-2	CASSLGQGNSYEQYF	TGTGCCAGCAGCCTAGGACAGGGAAACTCCTACGAGCAGTACTTC
-	TRBJ2-5	-	TRBV7-9	CASSLGVTRRETQYF	TGTGCCAGCAGCTTAGGAGTTACTAGACGAGAGACCCAGTACTTC
-	TRBJ1-1	-	TRBV28	CASGQNTEAFF	TGTGCCAGCGGGCAGAACACTGAAGCTTTCTTT
-	TRBJ2-3	-	TRBV2	CASSLSTDTQYF	TGTGCCAGCAGTCTTAGCACAGATACGCAGTATTTT
few	TRBJ2-7	TRBD1	TRBV6-5	CASSYSRDRVNEQYF	TGTGCCAGCAGTTACTCGAGGGACAGGGTCAACGAGCAGTACTTC
few	TRBJ2-7	-	TRBV29-1	CSVEGEYEQYF	TGCAGCGTTGAAGGAGAATACGAGCAGTACTTC
-	TRBJ2-3	TRBD2	TRBV5-4	CASSLAGGYTDTQYF	TGTGCCAGCAGCTTAGCGGGGGGGTACACAGATACGCAGTATTTT
-	TRBJ2-2	TRBD1	TRBV29-1	CSVGGTATGELFF	TGCAGCGTTGGGGGGACAGCTACCGGGGAGCTGTTTTTT
-	TRBJ2-5	-	TRBV19	CASSPRTTQETQYF	TGTGCCAGTAGTCCAAGGACTACCCAAGAGACCCAGTACTTC
few	TRBJ1-5	-	TRBV18	CASSQTFGLNQPQHF	TGTGCCAGCTCGCAAACCTTCGGACTCAATCAGCCCCAGCATTTT
few	TRBJ2-5	TRBD1	TRBV5-4	CASSLRTGGMVTQYF	TGTGCCAGCAGCTTGAGGACAGGGGGCATGGTGACCCAGTACTTC
-	TRBJ2-5	-	TRBV5-4	CASSLDSFQETQYF	TGTGCCAGCAGCTTGGATTCCTTCCAAGAGACCCAGTACTTC
-	TRBJ1-2	-	TRBV9	CASSAVQGRDGYTF	TGTGCCAGCAGCGCCGTACAGGGAAGAGACGGCTACACCTTC
-	TRBJ1-1	-	TRBV11-3	CASSYGGDTEAFF	TGTGCCAGCAGCTACGGGGGGGACACTGAAGCTTTCTTT
few	TRBJ2-7	-	TRBV10-3	CAISEGHPGVPYEQYF	TGTGCCATCAGTGAGGGACACCCAGGGGTTCCCTACGAGCAGTACTTC
-	TRBJ2-3	TRBD2	TRBV19	CASGALAGTDTQYF	TGTGCCAGCGGGGCACTAGCGGGCACAGATACGCAGTATTTT
-	TRBJ2-2	-	TRBV11-3	CASSLGLASTGELFF	TGTGCCAGCAGCTTAGGGCTAGCGAGCACCGGGGAGCTGTTTTTT
-	TRBJ2-7	-	TRBV7-2	CASSERYEQYF	TGTGCCAGCAGCGAGCGTTACGAGCAGTACTTC
few	TRBJ1-1	-	TRBV18	CASSPPDSEAFF	TGTGCCAGCTCACCACCGGACAGCGAAGCTTTCTTT
-	TRBJ2-3	TRBD2	TRBV2	CASSPSGLSTDTQYF	TGTGCCAGCAGCCCTAGCGGGCTTAGCACAGATACGCAGTATTTT
few	TRBJ2-2	-	TRBV21-1	CASSPAGGMNTGELFF	TGTGCCAGCAGCCCCGCCGGGGGGATGAACACCGGGGAGCTGTTTTTT
-	TRBJ1-2	TRBD1	TRBV9	CASSAAGTGTANYGYTF	TGTGCCAGCAGCGCGGCCGGGACAGGGACAGCTAACTATGGCTACACCTTC
-	TRBJ2-7	-	TRBV28	CASGLLVGEQYF	TGTGCCAGCGGTCTCCTAGTTGGCGAGCAGTACTTC
-	TRBJ2-3	-	TRBV30	CAWSPSPRDTQYF	TGTGCCTGGAGCCCTTCCCCTAGGGATACGCAGTATTTT
-	TRBJ2-5	-	TRBV27	CASSRGAAETQYF	TGTGCCAGCAGCCGGGGGGCCGCCGAGACCCAGTACTTC
few	TRBJ2-2	TRBD2	TRBV4-1	CASTWTSGSGELFF	TGCGCCAGCACCTGGACTAGCGGGAGCGGGGAGCTGTTTTTT
few	TRBJ2-2	-	TRBV29-1	CSVEEGDTGELFF	TGCAGCGTGGAAGAGGGCGACACCGGGGAGCTGTTTTTT
few	TRBJ2-3	-	TRBV7-2	CASSSYRDTQYF	TGTGCCAGCAGCTCTTACAGGGATACGCAGTATTTT
-	TRBJ2-4	TRBD1	TRBV18	CASSTGQGAENIQYF	TGTGCCAGCTCAACTGGACAGGGGGCTGAAAACATTCAGTACTTC